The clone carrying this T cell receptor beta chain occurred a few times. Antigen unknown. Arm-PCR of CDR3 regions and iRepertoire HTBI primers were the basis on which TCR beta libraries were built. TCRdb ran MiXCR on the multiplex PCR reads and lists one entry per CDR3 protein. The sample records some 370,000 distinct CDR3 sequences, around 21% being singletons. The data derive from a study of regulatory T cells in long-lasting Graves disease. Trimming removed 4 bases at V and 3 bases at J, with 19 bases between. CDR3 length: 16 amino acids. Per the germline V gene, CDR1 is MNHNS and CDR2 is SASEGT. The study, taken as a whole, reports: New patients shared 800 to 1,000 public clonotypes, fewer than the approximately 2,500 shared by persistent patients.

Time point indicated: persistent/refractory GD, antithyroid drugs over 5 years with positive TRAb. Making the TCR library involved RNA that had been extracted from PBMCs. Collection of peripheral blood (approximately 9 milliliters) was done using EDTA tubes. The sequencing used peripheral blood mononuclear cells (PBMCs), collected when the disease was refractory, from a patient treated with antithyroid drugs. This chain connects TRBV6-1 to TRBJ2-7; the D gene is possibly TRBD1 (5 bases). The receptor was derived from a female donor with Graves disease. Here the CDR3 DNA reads TGTGCCAGCAGTGCACAGGCCCCCAATTCGGTCTACGAGCAGTACTTC. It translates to CASSAQAPNSVYEQYF.